These 6 T cell receptor beta chains were sequenced from one sample in a study of shared clonotypes between healthy human individuals. Sequencing was performed with immunoSEQ multiplex PCR; in TCRdb, only in-frame clones are kept and a portion is missing. The sample yields roughly 2.1 million clones, about 92% seen once. Naive CD8 cells, CD45RO-negative and positively selected for CCR7, excluded terminally differentiated effector memory CD45RA+ cells. What was sequenced was naive CD8+ T cells from PBMCs. Every receptor here comes from a man between 18 and 35 years old in good health. Some clones in this sample may be carry-over from other donors' samples.

The chain carries TRBV6-1 and TRBJ2-7, with D maybe TRBD1 (5 bases). Germline V lookup: CDR1 MNHNS, CDR2 SASEGT. V lost 4 bases and J lost 7, with 11 bases in between. The CDR3 spans 12 residues. In DNA form, the CDR3 reads TGTGCCAGCAGTGGTGGGGCTTTAGAGCAGTACTTC. Its protein is CASSGGALEQYF.

In the case of this clone: The sample carries other DNA sequences with the same CDR3. V usage is TRBV9 and J usage is TRBJ2-7; D is ambiguous. The germline V gene encodes CDR1 SGDLS and CDR2 YYNGEE. Trimming removed 3 bases at V and 1 base at J, with 8 bases between. CDR3 length equals 13 residues. CDR3 sequence (DNA): TGTGCCAGCAGCGCCGGGTCGTCCTACGAGCAGTACTTC. Translation gives CASSAGSSYEQYF.

The CDR3 sequence: CAWSSPGSPLHF. CDR3 DNA: TGTGCCTGGAGTTCCCCGGGTTCACCCCTCCACTTT. V gene TRBV30 combines with J gene TRBJ1-6; D gene ambiguous. The CDR3 covers 12 residues. V dropped 2 bases and J dropped 9 bases, with 8 bases sitting between them. CDR1 and CDR2 (germline): GTSNPN, SVGIG (reference sequence).

Comment on this clone: Other DNA variants within this sample encode the same CDR3. CDR3 DNA: TGTGCCAGCAGTTTATTGGGGACAGGCAGCACAGATACGCAGTATTTT. Protein sequence: CASSLLGTGSTDTQYF. The chain carries TRBV27 and TRBJ2-3; TRBD1 matches at 8 bases. Per germline, CDR1 MNHEY and CDR2 SMNVEV (reference sequence). V lost 1 base to trimming and J lost 0 bases; unmatched junction nucleotides: 3. The CDR3 totals 16 residues.

The chain couples TRBV7-9 to TRBJ1-1, with unresolved D. The CDR3 is made up of 14 amino acids. Germline CDR1 and CDR2: SEHNR and FQNEAQ (reference sequence). V gave up 5 bases and J gave up 1 base, with 11 bases separating them. Written as DNA, the CDR3 is TGTGCCAGCAGCCCGGTCTCCTCGAACACTGAAGCTTTCTTT. Residues: CASSPVSSNTEAFF. Variable domain in full (rest from reference TRBV7-9 and TRBJ1-1): DTGVSQNPRHKITKRGQNVTFRCDPISEHNRLYWYRQTLGQGPEFLTYFQNEAQLEKSRLLSDRFSAERPKGSFSTLEIQRTEQGDSAMYLCASSPVSSNTEAFFGQGTRLTVV.

In this sample, this clone turned up once. The chain combines TRBV7-9 with TRBJ2-7, with D possibly matching TRBD1 (5 bases). The germline V gene encodes CDR1 SEHNR and CDR2 FQNEAQ (reference sequence). Deletions cut 2 bases from V and 3 bases from J, with 14 bases between. The CDR3 consists of 15 residues. The CDR3, as DNA: TGTGCCAGCAGCTTAATGCGCAGGGAAGGCTACGAGCAGTACTTC. It codes for CASSLMRREGYEQYF.